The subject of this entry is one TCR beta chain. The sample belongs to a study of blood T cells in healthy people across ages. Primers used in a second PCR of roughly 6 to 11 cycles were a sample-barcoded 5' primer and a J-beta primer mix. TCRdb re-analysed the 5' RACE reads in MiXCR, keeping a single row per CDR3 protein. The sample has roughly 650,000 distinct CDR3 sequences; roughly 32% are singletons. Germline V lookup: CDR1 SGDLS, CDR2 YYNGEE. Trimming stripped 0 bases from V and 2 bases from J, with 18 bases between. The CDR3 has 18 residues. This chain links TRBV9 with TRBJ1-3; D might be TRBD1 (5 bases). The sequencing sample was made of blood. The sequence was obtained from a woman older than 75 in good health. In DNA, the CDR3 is TGTGCCAGCAGCGTAGCTCCGGGGGTTCCGGGAGCTGGAAACACCATATATTTT. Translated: CASSVAPGVPGAGNTIYF.